Included here is one T cell receptor (beta chain) sequence, with context. The CDR3 runs to 16 residues. The junction had 9 bases not matched to a gene; V was cut back by 1 base and J by 8 bases. Germline-derived CDR1 and CDR2 are LGHDT and YNNKEL (reference sequence). This entry belongs to a study of T-cell reconstitution after alpha-beta-depleted transplantation in children. The library targeted TCRbeta and was prepared with unique molecular identifiers. TCRdb independently ran MiXCR on the PCR reads; one entry per CDR3 protein. The sample holds 400,000 to 500,000 distinct CDR3 sequences, roughly a tenth seen once.

The sample was PBMCs from the stem cell graft donor, taken from the stem cell graft. This receptor was taken from a human donor who donated a stem cell graft to a child with acute myeloid leukemia. This rearrangement joins TRBV3-1 to TRBJ2-1, with 9 bases that match TRBD2. CDR3 nucleotide sequence: TGTGCCAGCAGCCAAGTGCGGGGGGGGCCCTTCGATGAGCAGTTCTTC. Protein: CASSQVRGGPFDEQFF.